The present T cell receptor beta chain was sequenced within a study of T cell responses to AZD1222 COVID-19 vaccine. Across the whole study: Recipients boosted at about 4 weeks or about 12 weeks are pooled.

Assay used: immunoSEQ multiplex PCR; TCRdb lists only in-frame clones, some missing. The profile shows about 83,000 clones, roughly 88% of them singletons. The CDR3 is 13 amino acids. V was clipped by 10 bases and J by 3 bases, with 12 bases between them. Germline V gene sequence: CDR1 LNHDA, CDR2 SQIVND (reference sequence). In this sample, this clone turned up once. The rearrangement joins TRBV19 to TRBJ2-2; D not certain. The clonotype comes from an adult in good health. The specimen comprised peripheral blood, sampled on day 0 of AZD1222 vaccination. CDR3 residues: CATGGSYTGELFF. For the CDR3, the DNA is TGTGCCACCGGCGGTAGCTACACCGGGGAGCTGTTTTTT.